This TCR beta chain was retrieved from a study of T cell responses to AZD1222 COVID-19 vaccine. Overall study results and limits: It should be noted that donors were predominantly white British and more often female, and clonal diversity was possibly underestimated. A rise in Spike-specific TCR breadth and depth followed two AZD1222 doses.

Germline CDR1 and CDR2: LNHDA and SQIVND (reference sequence). V shed 3 bases and J shed 2 bases, with 9 bases lying between them. The CDR3 is 14 residues long. Worth noting for this clone: The antigen is undetermined.

The table came from immunoSEQ multiplex PCR; TCRdb's copy has only in-frame clones and leaves some out. Of around 80,000 clones listed, approximately 85% are singletons. Researchers grouped second doses given at about 4 or about 12 weeks into one pool. The rearrangement links TRBV19 to TRBJ2-3; D remains unclear. The sequencing here drew on peripheral blood, taken 28 days after the second AZD1222 dose. The sequence was obtained from an adult who received the AZD1222 COVID-19 vaccine. Here the CDR3 DNA reads TGTGCCAGTAGTATTACGGTAGACACAGATACGCAGTATTTT. The encoded protein is CASSITVDTDTQYF.